This T cell receptor beta chain appears in the sequencing data of a study of graft-versus-host responses after intestinal transplantation. Across the study: Isolated intestinal, liver-intestinal, or multivisceral transplants were what recipients had. For approximately 3 years after anti-thymocyte globulin induction, all recipients took tacrolimus and steroids.

The protocol was immunoSEQ multiplex PCR, while the TCRdb copy is restricted to in-frame clones and leaves out a portion. This table has about 97,000 clones, under 95% appearing once. Study-wide points: Individuals who had graft-donor T cell macrochimerism had allografts that showed high graft-versus-host to host-versus-graft clonal ratios. There were GvH clones found in recipient marrow, and some of them appeared first in ileum or blood.

The CDR3 covers 17 residues. V was clipped by 1 base and J by 5 bases, with 20 bases between them. The germline CDR1 and CDR2 sequences are MGHDK and SYGVNS. Details on this clone: Antigen: not known.

J is TRBJ2-5 and V is TRBV25-1; TRBD2 might be the D (5 bases). The sample here was unstimulated CD8+ T cells sorted from spleen or lymph node cells, taken before transplant. The receptor comes from a human donor who was the organ donor for an intestinal transplant. CDR3 in DNA: TGTGCCAGCAGTGAATTGAAGGCGCCTCGGGATTGGGAGACCCAGTACTTC. Translating gives CASSELKAPRDWETQYF.